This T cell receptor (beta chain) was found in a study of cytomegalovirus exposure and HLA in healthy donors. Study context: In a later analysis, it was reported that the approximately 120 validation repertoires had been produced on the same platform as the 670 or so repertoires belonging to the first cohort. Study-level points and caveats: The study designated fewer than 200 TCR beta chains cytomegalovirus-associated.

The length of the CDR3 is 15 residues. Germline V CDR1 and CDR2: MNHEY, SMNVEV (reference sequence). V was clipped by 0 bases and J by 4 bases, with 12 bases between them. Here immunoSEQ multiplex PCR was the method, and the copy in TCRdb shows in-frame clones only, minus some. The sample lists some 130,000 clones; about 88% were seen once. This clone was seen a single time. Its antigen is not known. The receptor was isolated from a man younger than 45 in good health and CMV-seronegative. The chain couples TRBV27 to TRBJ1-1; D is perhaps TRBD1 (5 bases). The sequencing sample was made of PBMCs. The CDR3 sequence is CASSLSGGMGTEAFF. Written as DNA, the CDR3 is TGTGCCAGCAGTTTATCCGGGGGAATGGGCACTGAAGCTTTCTTT.